Listed here are 31 T cell receptor beta chains from one sample, sequenced in a study of T cells of healthy individuals. From the 5' RACE reads, TCRdb called clonotypes with MiXCR, one entry per CDR3 protein. The repertoire holds 65,000 to 95,000 distinct CDR3 sequences, with roughly 5% as singletons. Receptor source: a female donor in good health.

This clonotype showed up just a few times. The chain combines TRBV12-3 or TRBV12-4 with TRBJ2-2; D unclear. With 7 bases removed from V and 0 bases from J, the gap between germline ends came to 15 bases. There are 16 residues in the CDR3. Here the CDR3 DNA reads TGTGCCAGCACCCCCTTCGGGCGCCCGAACACCGGGGAGCTGTTTTTT. It is translated as CASTPFGRPNTGELFF.

This clonotype was observed a few times. The rearrangement joins TRBV4-3 to TRBJ2-3, with D tentatively TRBD1 (5 bases). CDR3 length equals 13 residues. Between the trimmed V and J ends, which lost 0 bases and 5 bases, there was a span of 6 bases. Germline CDR1 LGHNA, CDR2 YSLEER. The chain's CDR3 is CASSQDRGDTQYF. The CDR3 coding sequence is TGCGCCAGCAGCCAAGATAGGGGAGATACGCAGTATTTT.

This clonotype was seen at least ten times. CDR3 protein: CAWSIKGSGNTIYF. CDR3 coding DNA: TGTGCCTGGAGTATTAAGGGGTCGGGAAACACCATATATTTT. V gene TRBV30 combines with J gene TRBJ1-3, with D possibly matching TRBD1 (5 bases). From germline, CDR1 is GTSNPN and CDR2 SVGIG (reference sequence). This CDR3 spans 14 amino acids. The ends were cut back, 2 bases at V and 4 bases at J, with 12 bases in the middle.

This clonotype was seen a handful of times. V usage is TRBV20-1 and J usage is TRBJ2-7; D possibly uses TRBD1 or TRBD2 (5 bases each). The V gene's germline CDR1 is DFQATT and CDR2 SNEGSKA (reference sequence). V lost 6 bases and J 3 bases, leaving 12 bases between the germline ends. This CDR3 contains 12 residues. CDR3 in DNA: TGCAGTGCCAGGTGGGACGGCTACGAGCAGTACTTC. Its protein product is CSARWDGYEQYF.

This clonotype was detected ten times or more. The chain employs TRBV4-2 and TRBJ1-3; D unclear. The CDR3 totals 15 residues. Germline loops: CDR1 LGHNA, CDR2 YNFKEQ. V dropped 1 base and J dropped 6 bases, with 13 bases sitting between them. The DNA of the CDR3 is TGTGCCAGCAGCCAAGGAGAGTCTCTGGTAAACACCATATATTTT. The encoded protein is CASSQGESLVNTIYF.

This clonotype was seen repeatedly, ten times or more. The genes are TRBV27 and TRBJ2-5, with D hard to call. Germline V lookup: CDR1 MNHEY, CDR2 SMNVEV (reference sequence). Trimming removed 2 bases at V and 4 bases at J, with 8 bases between. The CDR3 contains 13 residues. The CDR3 bases are TGTGCCAGCAGTTTAAGCACGGTAGAGACCCAGTACTTC. Translating gives CASSLSTVETQYF.

This clonotype showed up many times. The V gene is TRBV10-3, the J gene TRBJ2-3; 12 nucleotides match TRBD2. The trim removed 10 bases at V and 4 bases at J, leaving 9 bases unmatched. Germline CDR1 ENHRY, CDR2 SYGVKD. There are 15 residues in the CDR3. CDR3 nucleotides: TGTGCCACTTCTTCGACTAGCGGGAGCCCAGATACGCAGTATTTT. It specifies CATSSTSGSPDTQYF.

In its sample, this clonotype was seen many times. The chain links TRBV6-5 to TRBJ2-7; D might be TRBD1 or TRBD2, each matching 6 bases. V was shortened by 6 bases and J by 6 bases, with 21 bases between the two germline ends. Germline values: CDR1 MNHEY, CDR2 SVGAGI. CDR3 length: 15 amino acids. CDR3 coding DNA: TGTGCCAGCAGCCCAACCCTCCGGACAGCGGGCGAGCAGTACTTC. Amino acids: CASSPTLRTAGEQYF.

This clonotype was observed a few times. The rearrangement links TRBV21-1 to TRBJ2-1. TRBV21-1 is described as a pseudogene. The CDR3 runs to 14 residues. The CDR3 is CASSKGASHNEQFF. The CDR3 DNA reads TGTGCCAGCAGCAAAGGAGCCTCTCACAATGAGCAGTTCTTC.

This clonotype appeared a few times. The chain couples TRBV29-1 to TRBJ1-1; D remains ambiguous. Between the trimmed V and J ends, which lost 7 bases and 5 bases, there was a span of 8 bases. The V gene's germline CDR1 is SQVTM and CDR2 ANQGSEA. The CDR3 extends over 10 amino acids. CDR3 amino acids: CSGLQTEAFF. The CDR3 DNA reads as TGCAGCGGTCTCCAAACTGAAGCTTTCTTT.

This clonotype showed up many times. The rearrangement links TRBV12-5 to TRBJ2-2, with 10 bases lining up with TRBD2. The trim removed 6 bases at V and 6 bases at J, leaving 10 bases unmatched. The V gene's germline CDR1 is LGHNT and CDR2 FRNRAP. The length of the CDR3 is 16 residues. The CDR3 loop is CASGSLAGVQSGELFF. The DNA of the CDR3 is TGTGCTAGTGGATCTCTAGCGGGAGTTCAGTCCGGGGAGCTGTTTTTT.

The chain carries TRBV7-8 and TRBJ1-1; D gene uncertain. CDR1 SGHVS and CDR2 FQNEAQ come from the germline V gene. The CDR3 contains 16 residues. The V gene lost 1 base and the J gene lost 4 bases, with 16 bases spanning the gap. As DNA, the CDR3 is TGTGCCAGCAGCTTAGGCGTGACATTACGTAGCACTGAAGCTTTCTTT. This codes for CASSLGVTLRSTEAFF.

This clonotype was detected only a few times. The gene calls are TRBV7-6 and TRBJ2-1; 7 bases are a match to TRBD2. The CDR3 is made up of 16 amino acids. J was trimmed by 3 bases and V by 1 base; bases with no gene match: 6. Germline lookup yields CDR1 SGHVS and CDR2 FNYEAQ. For the CDR3, the DNA is TGTGCCAGCAGCTTAGTGGCGGGAGAGGTCTACAATGAGCAGTTCTTC. Protein sequence: CASSLVAGEVYNEQFF.

This clonotype was recorded at least ten times. The chain uses TRBV12-3 or TRBV12-4 and TRBJ2-3; TRBD2 might be the D (5 bases). Trimming stripped 7 bases from V and 1 base from J, with 15 bases between. The CDR3 has 15 residues. The CDR3 nucleotides are TGTGCCAGCACCCAGGACTCCCGAGGCACAGATACGCAGTATTTT. This sequence encodes CASTQDSRGTDTQYF.

This clonotype showed up many times. The rearrangement uses TRBV20-1 and TRBJ2-1; 9 positions agree with TRBD1. The CDR3 extends over 18 amino acids. Germline V gene sequence: CDR1 DFQATT, CDR2 SNEGSKA (reference sequence). The V segment lost 1 base and the J segment 0 bases; nucleotides outside the gene matches: 10. CDR3 protein: CSARGRTGVWVSYNEQFF. For the CDR3, the DNA is TGCAGTGCTAGAGGACGGACAGGGGTTTGGGTCTCCTACAATGAGCAGTTCTTC.

This clonotype was recorded at least ten times. The chain carries TRBV27 and TRBJ2-3; D is unresolved. This CDR3 contains 14 residues. Trimming stripped 3 bases from V and 7 bases from J, with 14 bases between. Germline CDR1 reads MNHEY; CDR2 reads SMNVEV (reference sequence). CDR3 DNA: TGTGCCAGCAGTTTGTCTAGGGCTGCATATACGCAGTATTTT. It specifies CASSLSRAAYTQYF.

This clonotype was counted many times. The chain employs TRBV6-5 and TRBJ2-3; 9 bases match TRBD2. The V and J ends lost 8 bases and 9 bases, in that order; junction bases with no gene match: 12. Per germline, CDR1 MNHEY and CDR2 SVGAGI. The CDR3 is 14 amino acids. The CDR3 nucleotides read TGTGCCAGCGCGATAGCGGGAGAGCGAGGGACGCAGTATTTT. Amino acids: CASAIAGERGTQYF.

This chain connects TRBV18 to TRBJ1-1, with TRBD1 as a possible D gene (6 bases). CDR1 is KGHSH, CDR2 LQKENI, per germline. This CDR3 has 14 amino acids. V was clipped by 3 bases and J by 0 bases, with 8 bases between them. The DNA for the CDR3 is TGTGCCAGCTCACCGGACAGCATGAACACTGAAGCTTTCTTT. It is translated as CASSPDSMNTEAFF. The variable domain in full, with the rest retrieved from reference TRBV18 and TRBJ1-1, is NAGVMQNPRHLVRRRGQEARLRCSPMKGHSHVYWYRQLPEEGLKFMVYLQKENIIDESGMPKERFSAEFPKEGPSILRIQQVVRGDSAAYFCASSPDSMNTEAFFGQGTRLTVV.

This clonotype has at least ten counts. This chain connects TRBV20-1 to TRBJ2-7, with D uncertain. The germline V gene encodes CDR1 DFQATT and CDR2 SNEGSKA (reference sequence). The CDR3 extends over 14 amino acids. V lost 3 bases, J lost 3 bases, and 15 bases lay in between. Written as DNA, the CDR3 is TGCAGTGCTAGCGACGACAACGGATACTACGAGCAGTACTTC. Translating gives CSASDDNGYYEQYF.

This clonotype came up many times. The chain combines TRBV7-9 with TRBJ2-7, with TRBD2 matching 14 bases. Germline lookup yields CDR1 SEHNR and CDR2 FQNEAQ (reference sequence). The CDR3 is 16 residues long. The junction had 11 bases not matched to a gene; V was cut back by 7 bases and J by 6 bases. For the CDR3, the DNA is TGTGCCAGCACGGGACTAGCGGGAGCCCGCCGGAGCGAGCAGTACTTC. Translated: CASTGLAGARRSEQYF.

The gene calls are TRBV5-6 and TRBJ1-1, with no clear D. Trimming cost V 3 bases and J 0 bases, with 9 bases left between them. The CDR3 is made up of 14 amino acids. Germline loops: CDR1 SGHDT, CDR2 YYEEEE. DNA for the CDR3: TGTGCCAGCAGCTACGGGTCGGTGAACACTGAAGCTTTCTTT. Protein product: CASSYGSVNTEAFF. Drawing the rest from reference TRBV5-6 and TRBJ1-1, the complete variable domain is DAGVTQSPTHLIKTRGQQVTLRCSPKSGHDTVSWYQQALGQGPQFIFQYYEEEERQRGNFPDRFSGHQFPNYSSELNVNALLLGDSALYLCASSYGSVNTEAFFGQGTRLTVV.

This clonotype appeared many times. This rearrangement joins TRBV4-3 to TRBJ1-1; unclear D gene. This CDR3 contains 18 residues. The V end lost 0 bases, the J end lost 1 base, and 18 bases lay between the germline ends. The germline V gene encodes CDR1 LGHNA and CDR2 YSLEER. CDR3 sequence (DNA): TGCGCCAGCAGCCAAGATCTGGTTCAAGGGCGTGGGAACACTGAAGCTTTCTTT. It is translated as CASSQDLVQGRGNTEAFF.

The sample holds many counts of this clonotype. The rearrangement links TRBV5-6 to TRBJ2-6, with 11 bases aligning to TRBD1. V trimming: 4 bases; J trimming: 4 bases; junction bases outside the gene matches: 13. CDR1 is SGHDT and CDR2 is YYEEEE in the germline V gene. CDR3 size: 19 residues. The chain's CDR3 is CASSIWTGGATRGANVLTF. CDR3 coding DNA: TGTGCCAGCAGCATTTGGACAGGGGGCGCCACGAGGGGGGCCAACGTCCTGACTTTC.

Ten or more counts support this clonotype. The rearrangement uses TRBV28 and TRBJ2-2; D could derive from TRBD1 or TRBD2 (5 bases each). Germline CDR1 reads MDHEN; CDR2 reads SYDVKM. The CDR3 is 12 residues long. The V end was cut by 10 bases, the J end by 6 bases, with 12 bases between. CDR3 nucleotide sequence: TGTGCCATTATGAGGGGTCCCGGGGAGCTGTTTTTT. Its protein is CAIMRGPGELFF.

This clonotype was observed a few times. The V gene is TRBV12-3 or TRBV12-4, the J gene TRBJ2-1; a possible D gene is TRBD1 (7 bases). Trimming took off 2 bases at V and 4 bases at J, with 12 bases between the two ends. CDR3 length: 15 residues. The CDR3 loop reads CASSLTGEAYNEQFF. The CDR3 DNA reads as TGTGCCAGCAGTTTAACAGGGGAGGCATACAATGAGCAGTTCTTC.

This clonotype was recorded a few times. This chain uses TRBV20-1 with TRBJ1-5, with D uncertain. CDR3 length equals 13 residues. V gave up 0 bases and J gave up 8 bases, with 11 bases separating them. Per the germline V gene, CDR1 is DFQATT and CDR2 is SNEGSKA (reference sequence). The CDR3 DNA sequence: TGCAGTGCTAGAGAGGGCACAAGAAAGCCCCAGCATTTT. Translation: CSAREGTRKPQHF.

This clonotype was detected many times. This rearrangement joins TRBV7-2 to TRBJ2-7, with D possibly matching TRBD2 (5 bases). The CDR3 spans 16 residues. The V end was cut by 5 bases, the J end by 5 bases, with 22 bases between. Per the germline V gene, CDR1 is SGHTA and CDR2 is FQGNSA. CDR3 residues: CASSLTTATQPNEQYF. The CDR3 DNA reads as TGTGCCAGCAGCCTGACTACCGCGACTCAACCTAACGAGCAGTACTTC. Variable domain in full (rest from reference TRBV7-2 and TRBJ2-7): GAGVSQSPSNKVTEKGKDVELRCDPISGHTALYWYRQSLGQGLEFLIYFQGNSAPDKSGLPSDRFSAERTGGSVSTLTIQRTQQEDSAVYLCASSLTTATQPNEQYFGPGTRLTVT.

This clonotype was detected many times. One end of the junction fails to match germline, which may point to a read error. The chain is built from TRBV10-2 and TRBJ2-3, with D unresolved. The germline V gene has CDR1 WSHSY and CDR2 SAAADI. The CDR3 is made up of 13 amino acids. The CDR3 region is CASTGSSTDTQYF. CDR3 sequence (DNA): TGTGCCAGCACCGGATCTAGCACAGATACGCAGTATTTT.

This clonotype was detected only a few times. The chain joins TRBV13 to TRBJ1-3; D unclear. Germline loops: CDR1 PRHDT, CDR2 FYEKMQ (reference sequence). This CDR3 is 12 amino acids long. Trimming left V 2 bases short and J 6 bases short, with 5 bases between. In DNA, the CDR3 is TGTGCCAGCAGCTTACTGGAAAACACCATATATTTT. The encoded protein is CASSLLENTIYF. Full variable domain (remainder filled in from reference TRBV13 and TRBJ1-3): AAGVIQSPRHLIKEKRETATLKCYPIPRHDTVYWYQQGPGQDPQFLISFYEKMQSDKGSIPDRFSAQQFSDYHSELNMSSLELGDSALYFCASSLLENTIYFGEGSWLTVV.

The V and J genes are TRBV27 and TRBJ2-7; 8 bases map to TRBD1. The CDR3 loop spans 16 amino acids. Per the germline V gene, CDR1 is MNHEY and CDR2 is SMNVEV (reference sequence). J gave up 0 bases and V 6 bases, and 10 bases lay outside the gene matches. CDR3 residues: CASRVQGALGSYEQYF. The CDR3 DNA reads as TGTGCCAGCAGAGTGCAGGGGGCCCTAGGCTCCTACGAGCAGTACTTC.

This clonotype was detected ten times or more. The V and J genes are TRBV4-1 and TRBJ2-7, with D unclear. CDR3 length equals 13 residues. The germline gives CDR1 MGHRA, CDR2 YSYEKL. Trimming cost V 4 bases and J 0 bases, with 7 bases left between them. The CDR3 nucleotides read TGCGCCAGCAGCCCCCTGGGCTCCTACGAGCAGTACTTC. This encodes CASSPLGSYEQYF.